Below are 9 T cell receptor beta chains sequenced from a single sample in a study of shared clonotypes between healthy human individuals. TCRdb's table, derived via immunoSEQ multiplex PCR, lists solely in-frame clones and lacks some. The sample gives 2 million to 2.5 million clones, roughly 93% of which show up once; around 0.4% is in the top ten. The specimen was naive CD4+ T cells from PBMCs. As for subset: CD45RA+ positively selected. Source of these receptors: a man younger than 35 in good health. Some clones in this sample may be carry-over from other donors' samples.

The chain links TRBV7-6 to TRBJ2-2; TRBD2 matches at 12 bases. Looked up from germline, CDR1 is SGHVS and CDR2 is FNYEAQ. This CDR3 region has 19 residues. The V segment lost 1 base and the J segment 1 base; nucleotides outside the gene matches: 7. For the CDR3, the DNA is TGTGCCAGCAGCTTAGTGCTAGCGGGAGGGATGGTGAACACCGGGGAGCTGTTTTTT. Encoded protein: CASSLVLAGGMVNTGELFF.

This rearrangement joins TRBV4-2 to TRBJ2-7; 10 bases match TRBD2. Germline V CDR1 and CDR2: LGHNA, YNFKEQ. V shed 3 bases and J 2 bases; nucleotides not matched to a gene: 10. This CDR3 comprises 17 residues. The CDR3: CASSQANLAGATYEQYF. CDR3 DNA: TGTGCCAGCAGCCAGGCAAACCTAGCGGGAGCCACCTACGAGCAGTACTTC.

This clone was picked up a small number of times. CDR3 in amino acids: CASSLTRHNQPQHF. Here the CDR3 DNA reads TGTGCCAGCAGTCTCACGCGGCACAATCAGCCCCAGCATTTT. The chain recombines TRBV7-2 with TRBJ1-5; D remains unclear. Trimming removed 6 bases from V and 3 bases from J, with 12 bases in between. Per germline, CDR1 SGHTA and CDR2 FQGNSA. The CDR3 sequence is 14 residues long.

This chain uses TRBV6-1 with TRBJ1-1; 9 bases fit TRBD1. Germline V lookup: CDR1 MNHNS, CDR2 SASEGT. V lost 6 bases, J lost 5 bases, and 10 bases stayed unmatched. The CDR3 covers 15 residues. The CDR3 spells CASSRPGQGITEAFF. The DNA of the CDR3 is TGTGCCAGCAGCCGCCCGGGACAGGGAATAACTGAAGCTTTCTTT.

The CDR3 sequence: CASSVLAETTWNTGELFF. The CDR3 DNA is TGTGCCAGCAGCGTGCTAGCGGAGACAACTTGGAACACCGGGGAGCTGTTTTTT. The rearrangement links TRBV9 to TRBJ2-2; TRBD2 aligns across 7 bases. This CDR3 contains 18 residues. The germline gives CDR1 SGDLS, CDR2 YYNGEE. V lost 2 bases to trimming and J lost 1 base; unmatched junction nucleotides: 11. Looking up the rest from reference TRBV9 and TRBJ2-2 gives the full variable domain: DSGVTQTPKHLITATGQRVTLRCSPRSGDLSVYWYQQSLDQGLQFLIQYYNGEERAKGNILERFSAQQFPDLHSELNLSSLELGDSALYFCASSVLAETTWNTGELFFGEGSRLTVL.

This clone showed up just a few times. This chain uses TRBV6-5 with TRBJ2-7; 11 bases fit TRBD2. Germline V gene data show CDR1 as MNHEY and CDR2 as SVGAGI. The CDR3 loop spans 16 amino acids. The V and J ends lost 6 bases and 4 bases, in that order; junction bases with no gene match: 11. This CDR3 is CASSYIALAGVYEQYF. In nucleotides, the CDR3 is TGTGCCAGCAGCTACATCGCACTAGCGGGAGTGTACGAGCAGTACTTC.

V and J are TRBV7-8 and TRBJ1-6, with no clear D. Trimming took 2 bases from V and 9 from J, leaving 11 bases between them. This CDR3 is built from 14 residues. Per germline, CDR1 SGHVS and CDR2 FQNEAQ. The CDR3 DNA reads TGTGCCAGCAGCTTACAGGCCTTAGCTTCACCCCTCCACTTT. Translating it yields CASSLQALASPLHF.

V and J are TRBV10-3 and TRBJ2-5, with 15 bases fitting TRBD2. CDR3 length: 19 residues. The V gene end was trimmed by 6 bases and the J gene end by 2 bases; junction bases not matched to a gene: 13. Germline V gene sequence: CDR1 ENHRY, CDR2 SYGVKD. The CDR3 reads CAIRKGLAGGPTLQETQYF. CDR3 nucleotides: TGTGCCATCAGGAAAGGACTAGCGGGAGGGCCCACACTTCAAGAGACCCAGTACTTC.

The CDR3 loop reads CASSHPGLAETQYF. The CDR3 DNA reads TGTGCCAGTAGTCACCCGGGACTAGCAGAGACCCAGTACTTC. V usage is TRBV19 and J usage is TRBJ2-5, with 9 bases that match TRBD2. This CDR3 has 14 amino acids. Germline values: CDR1 LNHDA, CDR2 SQIVND (reference sequence). V dropped 5 bases and J dropped 4; count of bases not matched to a gene: 5.